This T cell receptor beta chain was sequenced in a study of T cells after yellow fever vaccination. The study, taken as a whole, reports: Abundant clonotypes from the bulk population could have been carried over as contaminants into FACS-sorted repertoires. Most clones from primary vaccination resurfaced after the booster (around 97% CD4, 70% to 90% CD8). CD4 and CD8 compartments shared a small share of clonotypes, likely from convergent recombination.

Germline V gene sequence: CDR1 SNHLY, CDR2 FYNNEI. With V trimmed by 5 bases and J by 4 bases, 7 bases remained unmatched. The CDR3 length is 14 residues. In regard to this clonotype: The antigen remains undetermined.

Each CDR3 protein is one row after TCRdb ran MiXCR on the 5' RACE reads. Here the sample spans fewer than 450,000 distinct CDR3 sequences, 3% to 4.5% being singletons. The starting material was PBMCs, obtained 5 days after the yellow fever booster vaccination. The clonotype originates from a man younger than 30 who received the YFV17D yellow fever vaccine. This rearrangement joins TRBV2 to TRBJ2-5, with 7 nucleotides matching TRBD2. CDR3 protein: CASSPRGGIETQYF. The CDR3 region has the DNA TGTGCCAGCAGTCCGCGGGGAGGGATAGAGACCCAGTACTTC.